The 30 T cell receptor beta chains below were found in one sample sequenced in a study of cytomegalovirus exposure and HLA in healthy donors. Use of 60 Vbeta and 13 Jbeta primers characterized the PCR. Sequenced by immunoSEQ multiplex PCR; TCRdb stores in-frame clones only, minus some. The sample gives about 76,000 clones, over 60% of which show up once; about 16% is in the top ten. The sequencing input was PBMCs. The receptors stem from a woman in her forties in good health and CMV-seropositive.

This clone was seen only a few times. CDR3 nucleotide sequence: TGTGCCAGCGCCCCGGGGGGGGGCGTAGCCGGGGAGCTGTTTTTT. It yields the protein CASAPGGGVAGELFF. The chain combines TRBV7-2 with TRBJ2-2, with 8 bases aligning to TRBD2. The junction had 11 bases not matched to a gene; V was cut back by 8 bases and J by 6 bases. Germline V gene data show CDR1 as SGHTA and CDR2 as FQGNSA. The CDR3 totals 15 residues.

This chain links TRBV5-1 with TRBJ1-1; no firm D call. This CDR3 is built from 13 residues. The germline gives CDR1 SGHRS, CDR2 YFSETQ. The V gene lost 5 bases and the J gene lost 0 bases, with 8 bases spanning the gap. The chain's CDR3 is CASSSTVNTEAFF. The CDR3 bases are TGCGCCAGCAGTTCCACAGTGAACACTGAAGCTTTCTTT.

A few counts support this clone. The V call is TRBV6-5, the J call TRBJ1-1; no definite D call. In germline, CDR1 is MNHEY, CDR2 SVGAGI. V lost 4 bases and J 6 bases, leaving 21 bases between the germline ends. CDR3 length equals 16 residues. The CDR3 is CASSCSNPGCRAEAFF. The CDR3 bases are TGTGCCAGCAGTTGCTCGAACCCGGGTTGCCGCGCTGAAGCTTTCTTT.

CDR3 in amino acids: CASSQEGGNTYNEQFF. CDR3 sequence (DNA): TGTGCCAGCAGCCAAGAGGGCGGGAACACCTACAATGAGCAGTTCTTC. The chain employs TRBV4-2 and TRBJ2-1; D possibly corresponds to TRBD2 (6 bases). The CDR3 consists of 16 residues. Germline V gene sequence: CDR1 LGHNA, CDR2 YNFKEQ. Trimming cost V 0 bases and J 2 bases, with 11 bases left between them.

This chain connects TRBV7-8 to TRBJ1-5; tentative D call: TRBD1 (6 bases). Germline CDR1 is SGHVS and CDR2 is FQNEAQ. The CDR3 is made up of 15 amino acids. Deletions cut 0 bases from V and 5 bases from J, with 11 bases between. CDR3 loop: CASSLALRGDQPQHF. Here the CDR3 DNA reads TGTGCCAGCAGCTTAGCTCTCAGGGGAGATCAGCCCCAGCATTTT.

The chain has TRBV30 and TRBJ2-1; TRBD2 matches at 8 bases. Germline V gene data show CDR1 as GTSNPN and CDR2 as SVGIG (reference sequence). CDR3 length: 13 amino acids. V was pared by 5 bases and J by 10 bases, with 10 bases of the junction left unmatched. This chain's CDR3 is CAWGTGTRKEQFF. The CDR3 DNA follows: TGTGCCTGGGGCACCGGGACTAGAAAGGAGCAGTTCTTC.

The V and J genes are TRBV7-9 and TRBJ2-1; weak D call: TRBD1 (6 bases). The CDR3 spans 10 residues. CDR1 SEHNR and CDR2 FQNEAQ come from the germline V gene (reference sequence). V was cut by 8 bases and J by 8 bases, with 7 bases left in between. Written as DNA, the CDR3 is TGTGCCAGCCCAGGGGATGAGCAGTTCTTC. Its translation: CASPGDEQFF.

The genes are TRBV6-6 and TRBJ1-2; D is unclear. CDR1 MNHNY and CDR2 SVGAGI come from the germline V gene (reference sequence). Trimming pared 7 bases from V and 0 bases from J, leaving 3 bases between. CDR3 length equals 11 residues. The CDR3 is CASTANYGYTF. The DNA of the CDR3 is TGTGCCAGCACAGCTAACTATGGCTACACCTTC.

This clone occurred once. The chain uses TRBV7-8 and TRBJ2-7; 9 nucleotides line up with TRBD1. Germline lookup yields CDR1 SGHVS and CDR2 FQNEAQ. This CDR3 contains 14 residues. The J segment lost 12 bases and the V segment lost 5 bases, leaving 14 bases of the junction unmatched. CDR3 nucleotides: TGTGCCAGCAGCCCCAGGGACAGGGCGAACTGGGGGTACTTC. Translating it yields CASSPRDRANWGYF.

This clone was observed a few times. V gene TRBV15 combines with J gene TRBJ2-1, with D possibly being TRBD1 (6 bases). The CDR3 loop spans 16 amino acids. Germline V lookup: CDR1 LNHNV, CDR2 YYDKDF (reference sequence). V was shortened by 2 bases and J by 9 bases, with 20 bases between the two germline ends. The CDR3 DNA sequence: TGTGCCACCAGCAGAATACCGGGACAAACTACAAGTGAGCAGTTCTTC. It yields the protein CATSRIPGQTTSEQFF.

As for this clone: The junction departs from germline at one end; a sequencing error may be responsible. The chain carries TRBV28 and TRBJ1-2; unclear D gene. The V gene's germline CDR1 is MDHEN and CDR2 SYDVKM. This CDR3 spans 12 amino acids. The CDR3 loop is CGIGQHNYGYTF. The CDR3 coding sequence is TGCGGGATAGGGCAGCATAACTATGGCTACACCTTC.

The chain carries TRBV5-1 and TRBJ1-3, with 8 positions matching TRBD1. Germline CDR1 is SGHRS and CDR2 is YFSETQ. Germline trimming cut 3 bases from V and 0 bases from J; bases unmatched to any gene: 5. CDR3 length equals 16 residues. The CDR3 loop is CASSSTGGISGNTIYF. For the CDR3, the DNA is TGCGCCAGCAGCTCTACAGGGGGTATCTCTGGAAACACCATATATTTT. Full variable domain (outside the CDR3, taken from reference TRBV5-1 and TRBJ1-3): KAGVTQTPRYLIKTRGQQVTLSCSPISGHRSVSWYQQTPGQGLQFLFEYFSETQRNKGNFPGRFSGRQFSNSRSEMNVSTLELGDSALYLCASSSTGGISGNTIYFGEGSWLTVV.

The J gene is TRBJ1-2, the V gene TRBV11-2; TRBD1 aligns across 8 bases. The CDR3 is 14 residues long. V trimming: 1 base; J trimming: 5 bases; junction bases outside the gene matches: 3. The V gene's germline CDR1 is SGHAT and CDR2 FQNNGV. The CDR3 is CASSLAGGGYGYTF. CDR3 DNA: TGTGCCAGCAGCTTAGCAGGGGGCGGATATGGCTACACCTTC.

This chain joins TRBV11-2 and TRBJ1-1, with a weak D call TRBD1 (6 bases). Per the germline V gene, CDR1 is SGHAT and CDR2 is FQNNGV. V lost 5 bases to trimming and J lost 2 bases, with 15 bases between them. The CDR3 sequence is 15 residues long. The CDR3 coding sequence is TGTGCCAGCAGCCGACGGGGGGGGCGAAACACTGAAGCTTTCTTT. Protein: CASSRRGGRNTEAFF.

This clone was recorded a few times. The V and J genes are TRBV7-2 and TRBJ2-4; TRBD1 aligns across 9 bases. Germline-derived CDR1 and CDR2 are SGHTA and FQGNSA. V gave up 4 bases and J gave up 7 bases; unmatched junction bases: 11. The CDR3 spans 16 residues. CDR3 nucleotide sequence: TGTGCCAGCAGCTACGGGGGGACAGGGCTAATGAACATTCAGTACTTC. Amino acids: CASSYGGTGLMNIQYF.

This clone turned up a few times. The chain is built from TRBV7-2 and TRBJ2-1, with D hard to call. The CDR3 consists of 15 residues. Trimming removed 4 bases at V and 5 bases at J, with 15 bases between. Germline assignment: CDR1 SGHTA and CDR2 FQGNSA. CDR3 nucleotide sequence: TGTGCCAGCAGCTCCTCGGTCAGGTTCGACAATGAGCAGTTCTTC. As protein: CASSSSVRFDNEQFF.

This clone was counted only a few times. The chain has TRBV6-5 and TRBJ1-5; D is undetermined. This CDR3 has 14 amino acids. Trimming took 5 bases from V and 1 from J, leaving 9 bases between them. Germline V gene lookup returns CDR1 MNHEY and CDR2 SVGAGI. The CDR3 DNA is TGTGCCAGCAGTACAACACCAAGCAATCAGCCCCAGCATTTT. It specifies CASSTTPSNQPQHF.

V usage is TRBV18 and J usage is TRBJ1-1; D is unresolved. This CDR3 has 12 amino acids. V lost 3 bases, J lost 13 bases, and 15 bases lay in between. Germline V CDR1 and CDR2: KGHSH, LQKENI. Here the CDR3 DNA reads TGTGCCAGCTCACCGACCGGAGAGAGTGTTTTCTTT. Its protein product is CASSPTGESVFF.

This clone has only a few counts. This chain's CDR3 is CATQNTGELFF. The CDR3 DNA sequence: TGTGCCACACAGAACACCGGGGAGCTGTTTTTT. V and J are TRBV19 and TRBJ2-2, with D unresolved. Trimming shortened V by 10 bases and J by 1 base, and 4 bases separated the two germline ends. Germline V gene lookup returns CDR1 LNHDA and CDR2 SQIVND (reference sequence). The CDR3 spans 11 residues.

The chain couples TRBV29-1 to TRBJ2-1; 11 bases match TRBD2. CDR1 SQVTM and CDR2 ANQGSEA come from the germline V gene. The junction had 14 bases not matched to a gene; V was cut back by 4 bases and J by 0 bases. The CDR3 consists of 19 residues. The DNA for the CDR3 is TGCAGCGTTGGGGGGCCTAGCGGGAGGTTAGATAGCTCCTACAATGAGCAGTTCTTC. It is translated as CSVGGPSGRLDSSYNEQFF.

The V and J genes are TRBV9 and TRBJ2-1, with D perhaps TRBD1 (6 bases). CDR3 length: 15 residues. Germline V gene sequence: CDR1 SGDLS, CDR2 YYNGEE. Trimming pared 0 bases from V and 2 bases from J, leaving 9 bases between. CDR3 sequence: CASSVGAGAYNEQFF. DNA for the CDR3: TGTGCCAGCAGCGTAGGAGCAGGGGCCTACAATGAGCAGTTCTTC.

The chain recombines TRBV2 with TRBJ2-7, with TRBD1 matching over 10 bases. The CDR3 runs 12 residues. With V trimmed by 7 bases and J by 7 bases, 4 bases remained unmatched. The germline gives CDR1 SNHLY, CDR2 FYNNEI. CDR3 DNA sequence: TGTGCCAGCAAGACAGGGGGCTTTGAGCAGTACTTC. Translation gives CASKTGGFEQYF.

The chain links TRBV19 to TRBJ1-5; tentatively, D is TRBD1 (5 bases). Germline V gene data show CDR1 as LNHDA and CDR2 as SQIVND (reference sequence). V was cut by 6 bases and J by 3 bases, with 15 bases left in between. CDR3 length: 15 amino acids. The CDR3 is CASRYQTVINQPQHF. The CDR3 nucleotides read TGTGCCAGTAGATACCAGACAGTTATCAATCAGCCCCAGCATTTT.

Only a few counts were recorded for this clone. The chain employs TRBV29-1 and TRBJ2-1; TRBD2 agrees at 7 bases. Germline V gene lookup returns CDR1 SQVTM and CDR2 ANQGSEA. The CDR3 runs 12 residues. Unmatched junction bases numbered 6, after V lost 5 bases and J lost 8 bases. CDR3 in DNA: TGCAGCGTTTCTAGCGGAGGAGATGAGCAGTTCTTC. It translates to CSVSSGGDEQFF.

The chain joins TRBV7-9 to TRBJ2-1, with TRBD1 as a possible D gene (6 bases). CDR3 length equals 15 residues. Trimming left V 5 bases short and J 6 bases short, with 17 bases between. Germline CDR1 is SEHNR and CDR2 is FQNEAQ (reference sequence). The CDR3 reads CASSPRGSASNEQFF. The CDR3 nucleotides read TGTGCCAGCAGCCCGAGGGGGTCAGCTAGCAATGAGCAGTTCTTC. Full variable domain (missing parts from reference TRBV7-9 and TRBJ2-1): DTGVSQNPRHKITKRGQNVTFRCDPISEHNRLYWYRQTLGQGPEFLTYFQNEAQLEKSRLLSDRFSAERPKGSFSTLEIQRTEQGDSAMYLCASSPRGSASNEQFFGPGTRLTVL.

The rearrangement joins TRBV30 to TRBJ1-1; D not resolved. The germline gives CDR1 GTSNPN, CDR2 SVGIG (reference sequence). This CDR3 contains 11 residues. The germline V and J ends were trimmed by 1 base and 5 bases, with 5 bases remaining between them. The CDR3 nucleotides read TGTGCCTGGAGTGCCAGAACTGAAGCTTTCTTT. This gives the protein CAWSARTEAFF.

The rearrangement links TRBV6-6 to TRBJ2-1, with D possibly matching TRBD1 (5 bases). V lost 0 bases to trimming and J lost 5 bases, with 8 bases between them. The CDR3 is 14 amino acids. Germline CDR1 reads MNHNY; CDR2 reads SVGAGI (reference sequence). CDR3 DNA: TGTGCCAGCAGTTACTCGGGGCCGCACAATGAGCAGTTCTTC. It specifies CASSYSGPHNEQFF.

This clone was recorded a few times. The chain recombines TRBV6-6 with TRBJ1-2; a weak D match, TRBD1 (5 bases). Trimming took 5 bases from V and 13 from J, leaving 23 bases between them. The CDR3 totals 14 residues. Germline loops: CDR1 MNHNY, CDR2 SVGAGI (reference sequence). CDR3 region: CASSHTGDAIPPTF. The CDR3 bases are TGTGCCAGCAGTCATACAGGAGACGCCATACCTCCCACCTTC.

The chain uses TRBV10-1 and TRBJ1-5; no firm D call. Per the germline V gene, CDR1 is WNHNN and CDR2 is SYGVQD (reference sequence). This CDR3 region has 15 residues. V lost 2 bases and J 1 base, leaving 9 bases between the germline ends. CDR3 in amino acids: CASSEELISNQPQHF. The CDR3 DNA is TGCGCCAGCAGTGAGGAGTTGATAAGCAATCAGCCCCAGCATTTT.

The CDR3 DNA follows: TGTGCCAGCAGCTTAGGCCTAGCGGGGGTAGGGGAGCAGTTCTTC. It translates to CASSLGLAGVGEQFF. This chain uses TRBV13 with TRBJ2-1; 10 nucleotides align to TRBD2. The ends lost 0 bases at V and 10 bases at J; junction bases unmatched: 6. The CDR3 consists of 15 residues. Germline loops: CDR1 PRHDT, CDR2 FYEKMQ (reference sequence).